This TCR beta chain is from a study of blood T cell repertoires in COVID-19. Study-level information: Whether acute or convalescent, the COVID-19 samples came from the United States, Italy and Spain.

Sequencing used immunoSEQ multiplex PCR; TCRdb keeps in-frame clones, though not all of them. The repertoire has hundreds of thousands of clones, about 90% of them found once; the top ten carry approximately 12%. The V gene end was trimmed by 1 base and the J gene end by 3 bases; junction bases not matched to a gene: 7. The CDR3 sequence is 16 residues long. Germline V gene data show CDR1 as SGHDN and CDR2 as FVKESK. This TCR came from a woman aged 18-35 years who had recovered from COVID-19. The sample was peripheral blood. The J gene is TRBJ1-2, the V gene TRBV14; 8 bases line up with TRBD1. The CDR3 loop reads CASSQGFQGADYGYTF. In nucleotides, the CDR3 is TGTGCCAGCAGCCAAGGGTTTCAGGGGGCGGACTATGGCTACACCTTC.